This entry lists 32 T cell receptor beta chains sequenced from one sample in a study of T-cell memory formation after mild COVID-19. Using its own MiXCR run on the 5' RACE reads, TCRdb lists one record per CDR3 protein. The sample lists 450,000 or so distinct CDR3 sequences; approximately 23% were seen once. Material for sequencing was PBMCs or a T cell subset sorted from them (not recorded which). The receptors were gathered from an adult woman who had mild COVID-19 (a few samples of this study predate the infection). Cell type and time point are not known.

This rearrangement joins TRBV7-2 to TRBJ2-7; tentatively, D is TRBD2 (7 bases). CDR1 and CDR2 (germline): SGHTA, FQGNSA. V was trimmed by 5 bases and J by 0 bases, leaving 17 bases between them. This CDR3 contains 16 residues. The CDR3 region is CASSQRGGRSSYEQYF. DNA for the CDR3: TGTGCCAGCAGCCAAAGGGGGGGCAGGAGCTCCTACGAGCAGTACTTC.

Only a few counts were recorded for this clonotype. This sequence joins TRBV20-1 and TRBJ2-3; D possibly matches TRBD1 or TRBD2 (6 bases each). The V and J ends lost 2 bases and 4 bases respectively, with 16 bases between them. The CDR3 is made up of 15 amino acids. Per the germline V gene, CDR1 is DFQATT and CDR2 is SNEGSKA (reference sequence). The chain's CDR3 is CSARSLGGTPDTQYF. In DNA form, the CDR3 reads TGCAGTGCTAGATCCCTAGGGGGGACCCCAGATACGCAGTATTTT.

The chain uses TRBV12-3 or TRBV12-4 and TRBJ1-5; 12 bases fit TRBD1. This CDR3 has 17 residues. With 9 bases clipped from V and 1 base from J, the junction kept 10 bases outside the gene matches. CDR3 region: CASAGQGAFGSNQPQHF. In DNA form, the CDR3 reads TGTGCCAGTGCGGGACAGGGGGCTTTTGGGAGCAATCAGCCCCAGCATTTT.

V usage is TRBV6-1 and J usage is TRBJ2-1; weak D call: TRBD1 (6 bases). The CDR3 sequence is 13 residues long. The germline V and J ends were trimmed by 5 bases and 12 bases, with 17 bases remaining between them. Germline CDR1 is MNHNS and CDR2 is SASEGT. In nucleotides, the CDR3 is TGTGCCAGCAGTAAAGAAAACGGGACACCGCAGTTCTTC. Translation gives CASSKENGTPQFF.

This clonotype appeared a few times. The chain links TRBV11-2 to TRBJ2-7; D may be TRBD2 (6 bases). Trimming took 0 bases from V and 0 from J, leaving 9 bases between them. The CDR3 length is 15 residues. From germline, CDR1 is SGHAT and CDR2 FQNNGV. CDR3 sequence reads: CASSLDRGFSYEQYF. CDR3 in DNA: TGTGCCAGCAGCTTAGATCGGGGGTTCTCCTACGAGCAGTACTTC.

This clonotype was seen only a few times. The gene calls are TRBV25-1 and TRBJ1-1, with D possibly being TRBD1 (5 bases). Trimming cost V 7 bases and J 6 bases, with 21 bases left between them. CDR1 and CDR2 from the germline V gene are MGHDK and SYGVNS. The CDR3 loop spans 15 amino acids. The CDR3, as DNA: TGTGCCAGCACAGGGACCAACCTCTTAGGAGCTGAAGCTTTCTTT. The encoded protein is CASTGTNLLGAEAFF.

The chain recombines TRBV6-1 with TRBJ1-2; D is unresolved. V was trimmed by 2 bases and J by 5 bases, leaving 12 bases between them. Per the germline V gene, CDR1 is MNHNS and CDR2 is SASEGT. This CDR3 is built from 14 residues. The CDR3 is CASSESAGFYGYTF. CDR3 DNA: TGTGCCAGCAGTGAAAGCGCAGGATTTTATGGCTACACCTTC.

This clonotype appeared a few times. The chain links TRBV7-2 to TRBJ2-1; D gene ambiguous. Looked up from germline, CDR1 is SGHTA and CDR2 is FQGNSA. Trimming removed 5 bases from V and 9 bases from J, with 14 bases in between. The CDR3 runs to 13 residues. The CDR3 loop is CASSIRVAGEQFF. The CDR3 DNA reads TGTGCCAGCAGCATCCGCGTAGCCGGTGAGCAGTTCTTC.

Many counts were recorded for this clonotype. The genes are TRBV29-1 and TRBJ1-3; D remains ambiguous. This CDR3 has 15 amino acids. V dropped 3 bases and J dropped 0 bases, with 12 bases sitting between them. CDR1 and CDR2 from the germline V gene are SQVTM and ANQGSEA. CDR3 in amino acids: CSVERYESSGNTIYF. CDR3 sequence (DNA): TGCAGCGTTGAGCGATATGAGAGCTCTGGAAACACCATATATTTT.

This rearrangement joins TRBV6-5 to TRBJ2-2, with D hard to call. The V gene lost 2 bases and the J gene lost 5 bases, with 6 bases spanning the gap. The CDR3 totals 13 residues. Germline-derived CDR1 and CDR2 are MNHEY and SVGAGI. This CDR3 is CASSYDGTGELFF. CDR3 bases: TGTGCCAGCAGTTACGACGGGACCGGGGAGCTGTTTTTT.

CDR3: CASSIAFGTGFPYEQYF. The CDR3, as DNA: TGTGCCAGTAGTATAGCTTTCGGGACAGGGTTCCCCTACGAGCAGTACTTC. The chain combines TRBV19 with TRBJ2-7; 9 nucleotides agree with TRBD1. Germline V CDR1 and CDR2: LNHDA, SQIVND (reference sequence). The CDR3 extends over 17 amino acids. The junction had 9 bases not matched to a gene; V was cut back by 1 base and J by 2 bases. The complete variable domain, with remaining parts taken from reference TRBV19 and TRBJ2-7, reads DGGITQSPKYLFRKEGQNVTLSCEQNLNHDAMYWYRQDPGQGLRLIYYSQIVNDFQKGDIAEGYSVSREKKESFPLTVTSAQKNPTAFYLCASSIAFGTGFPYEQYFGPGTRLTVT.

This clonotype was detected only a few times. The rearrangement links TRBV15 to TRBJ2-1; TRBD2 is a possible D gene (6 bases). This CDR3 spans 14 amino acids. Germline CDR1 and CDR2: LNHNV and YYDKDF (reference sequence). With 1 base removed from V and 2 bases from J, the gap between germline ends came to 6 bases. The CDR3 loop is CATSRGGTYNEQFF. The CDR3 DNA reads TGTGCCACCAGCAGAGGCGGGACCTACAATGAGCAGTTCTTC.

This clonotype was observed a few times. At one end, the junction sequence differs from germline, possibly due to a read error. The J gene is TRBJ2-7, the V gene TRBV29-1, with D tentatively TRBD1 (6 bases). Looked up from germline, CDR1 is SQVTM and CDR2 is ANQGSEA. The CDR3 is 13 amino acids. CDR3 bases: TGCAGCGTTGACCGGGGACCGGGACATGGACCCCTCTTC. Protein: CSVDRGPGHGPLF.

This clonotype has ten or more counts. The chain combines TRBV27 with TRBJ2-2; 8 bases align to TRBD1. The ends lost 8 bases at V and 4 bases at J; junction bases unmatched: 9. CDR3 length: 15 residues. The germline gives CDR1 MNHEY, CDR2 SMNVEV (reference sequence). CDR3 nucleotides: TGTGCCAGCCGAATTGGGACAGGAGGCACCGGGGAGCTGTTTTTT. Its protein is CASRIGTGGTGELFF.

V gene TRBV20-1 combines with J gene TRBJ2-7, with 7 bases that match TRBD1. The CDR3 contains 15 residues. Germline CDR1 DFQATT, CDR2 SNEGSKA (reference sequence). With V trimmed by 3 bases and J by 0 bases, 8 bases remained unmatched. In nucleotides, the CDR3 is TGCAGTGCTAGCCCTCGACAGGGAACCTCCTACGAGCAGTACTTC. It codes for CSASPRQGTSYEQYF.

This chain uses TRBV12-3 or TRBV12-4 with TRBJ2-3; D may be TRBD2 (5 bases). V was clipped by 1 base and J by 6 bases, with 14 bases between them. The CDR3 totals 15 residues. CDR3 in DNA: TGTGCCAGCAGTTTAGTGAACGGGATTAGGGATACGCAGTATTTT. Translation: CASSLVNGIRDTQYF.

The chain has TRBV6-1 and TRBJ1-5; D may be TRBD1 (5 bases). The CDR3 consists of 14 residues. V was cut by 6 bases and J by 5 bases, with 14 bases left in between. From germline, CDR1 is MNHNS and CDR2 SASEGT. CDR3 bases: TGTGCCAGCAGGCAGACAGCTCAATATCAGCCCCAGCATTTT. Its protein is CASRQTAQYQPQHF.

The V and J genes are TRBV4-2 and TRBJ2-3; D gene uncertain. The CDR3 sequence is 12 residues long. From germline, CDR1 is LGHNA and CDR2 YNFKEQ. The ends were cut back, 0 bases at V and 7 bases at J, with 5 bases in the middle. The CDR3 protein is CASSQDTNTQYF. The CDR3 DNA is TGTGCCAGCAGCCAAGATACGAATACGCAGTATTTT.

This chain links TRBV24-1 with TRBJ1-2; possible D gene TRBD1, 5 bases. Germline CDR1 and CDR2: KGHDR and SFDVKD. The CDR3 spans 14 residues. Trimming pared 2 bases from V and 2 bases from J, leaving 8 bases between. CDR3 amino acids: CATSDSDRNYGYTF. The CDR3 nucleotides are TGTGCCACCAGTGATTCAGACAGAAACTATGGCTACACCTTC.

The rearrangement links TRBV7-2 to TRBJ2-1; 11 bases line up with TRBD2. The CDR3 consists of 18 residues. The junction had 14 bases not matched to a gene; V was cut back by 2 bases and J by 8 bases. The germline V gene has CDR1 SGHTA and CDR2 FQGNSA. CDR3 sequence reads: CASSLWGRGSGRADEQFF. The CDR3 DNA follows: TGTGCCAGCAGCTTATGGGGTAGGGGTAGCGGGAGGGCAGATGAGCAGTTCTTC.

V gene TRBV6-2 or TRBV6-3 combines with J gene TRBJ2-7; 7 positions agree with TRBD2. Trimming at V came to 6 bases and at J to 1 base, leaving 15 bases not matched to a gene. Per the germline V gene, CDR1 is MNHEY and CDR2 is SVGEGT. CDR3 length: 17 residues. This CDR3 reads CASRNLTIRTSSYEQYF. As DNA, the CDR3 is TGTGCCAGCAGAAACCTCACCATCAGGACTAGTTCCTACGAGCAGTACTTC.

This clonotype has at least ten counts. CDR3 sequence reads: CASSFSPRADTQYF. The CDR3 bases are TGTGCCAGCAGCTTCTCCCCGAGGGCAGATACGCAGTATTTT. The genes are TRBV7-9 and TRBJ2-3; D might be TRBD2 (5 bases). Trimming cost V 3 bases and J 4 bases, with 11 bases left between them. Germline lookup yields CDR1 SEHNR and CDR2 FQNEAQ (reference sequence). There are 14 residues in the CDR3.

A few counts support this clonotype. In DNA, the CDR3 is TGCGCCAGCAGCTTGTTCCACAACAGCCCCTACGAGCAGTACTTC. Translating gives CASSLFHNSPYEQYF. The chain is built from TRBV5-1 and TRBJ2-7; D is undetermined. The V gene lost 1 base and the J gene lost 2 bases, with 13 bases spanning the gap. Per germline, CDR1 SGHRS and CDR2 YFSETQ. CDR3 length equals 15 residues.

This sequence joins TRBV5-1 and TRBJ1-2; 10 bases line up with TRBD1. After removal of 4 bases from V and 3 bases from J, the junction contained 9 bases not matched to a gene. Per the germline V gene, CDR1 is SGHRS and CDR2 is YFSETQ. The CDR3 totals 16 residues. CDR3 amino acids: CASSPGQGHLDYGYTF. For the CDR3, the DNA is TGCGCCAGCAGCCCGGGACAGGGGCACCTGGACTATGGCTACACCTTC.

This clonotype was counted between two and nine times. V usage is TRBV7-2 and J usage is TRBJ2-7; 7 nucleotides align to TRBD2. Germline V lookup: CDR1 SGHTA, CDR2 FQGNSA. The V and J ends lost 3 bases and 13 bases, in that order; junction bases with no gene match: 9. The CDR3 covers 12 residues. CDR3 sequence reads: CASSFLGSGFYF. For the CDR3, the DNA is TGTGCCAGCAGCTTCCTGGGTAGCGGGTTCTACTTC.

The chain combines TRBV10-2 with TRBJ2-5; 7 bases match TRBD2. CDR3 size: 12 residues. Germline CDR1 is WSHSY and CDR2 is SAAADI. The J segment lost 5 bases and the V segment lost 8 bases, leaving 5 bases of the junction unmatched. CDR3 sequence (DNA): TGCGCCAGCCGGGGGGTTGTGGAGACCCAGTACTTC. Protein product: CASRGVVETQYF.

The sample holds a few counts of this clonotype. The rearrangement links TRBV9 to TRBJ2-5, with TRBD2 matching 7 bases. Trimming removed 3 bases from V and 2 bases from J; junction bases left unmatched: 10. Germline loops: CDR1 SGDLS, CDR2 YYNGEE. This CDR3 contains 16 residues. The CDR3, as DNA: TGTGCCAGCAGCGCGTGGGCGGCGGGGGTACAAGAGACCCAGTACTTC. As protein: CASSAWAAGVQETQYF.

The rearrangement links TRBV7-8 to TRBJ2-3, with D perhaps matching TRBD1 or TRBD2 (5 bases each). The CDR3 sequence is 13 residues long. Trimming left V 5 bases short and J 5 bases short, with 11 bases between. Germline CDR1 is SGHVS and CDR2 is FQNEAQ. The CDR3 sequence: CASSQGTQDTQYF. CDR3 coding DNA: TGTGCCAGCAGCCAAGGGACCCAAGATACGCAGTATTTT.

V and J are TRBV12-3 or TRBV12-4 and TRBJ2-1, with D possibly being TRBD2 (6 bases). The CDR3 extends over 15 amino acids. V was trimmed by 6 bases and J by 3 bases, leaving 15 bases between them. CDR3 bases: TGTGCCAGCAGCCCACCTCTAGCGAACTACAATGAGCAGTTCTTC. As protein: CASSPPLANYNEQFF.

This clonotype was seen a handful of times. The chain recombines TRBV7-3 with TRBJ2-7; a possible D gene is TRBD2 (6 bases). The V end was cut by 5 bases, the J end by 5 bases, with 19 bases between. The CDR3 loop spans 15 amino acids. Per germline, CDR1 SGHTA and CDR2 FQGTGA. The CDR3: CASSIVAAGPHEQYF. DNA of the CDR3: TGTGCCAGCAGCATTGTAGCGGCGGGACCCCACGAGCAGTACTTC.

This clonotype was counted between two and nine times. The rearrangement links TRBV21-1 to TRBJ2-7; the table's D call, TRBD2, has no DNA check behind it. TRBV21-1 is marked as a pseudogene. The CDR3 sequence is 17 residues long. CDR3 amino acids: CASSKVRLAGVGYEQYF. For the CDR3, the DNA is TGTGCCAGCAGCAAAGTACGACTAGCGGGAGTGGGCTACGAGCAGTACTTC.

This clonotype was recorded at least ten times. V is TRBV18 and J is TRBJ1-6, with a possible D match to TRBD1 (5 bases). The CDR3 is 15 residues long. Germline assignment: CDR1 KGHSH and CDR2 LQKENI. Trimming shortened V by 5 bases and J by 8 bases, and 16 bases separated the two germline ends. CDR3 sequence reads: CASSSGRGLDSPLHF. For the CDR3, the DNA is TGTGCCAGCTCATCGGGAAGGGGATTGGATTCACCCCTCCACTTT.